This T cell receptor beta chain was found in a study of blood T cell repertoires in COVID-19. As for the study in general: COVID-19 samples collected from the United States, Italy and Spain covered acute and convalescent phases. The cDNA or gDNA used as material had been derived from T cells, B-cell-depleted T cells, or PBMCs.

Authors' methods: It was from reference gene primer amplification that nucleated cell counts were estimated. Produced via immunoSEQ multiplex PCR; TCRdb's table is partial and in-frame only. V and J calls and clone size are those listed in that table; D and trimming were worked out from the DNA. The sample contains roughly 330,000 clones, around 83% of which appear only once. This TCR derives from a woman aged 50 to 65 with acute or convalescent COVID-19. Sequencing used peripheral blood.

CDR3 sequence: CASSGRQYAGELFF. In DNA, the CDR3 is TGTGCCAGCAGCGGCAGACAGTATGCCGGGGAGCTGTTTTTT. The chain carries TRBV9 and TRBJ2-2; TRBD1 might be the D (5 bases). V was clipped by 3 bases and J by 6 bases, with 12 bases between them. The CDR3 is 14 amino acids. Germline V CDR1 and CDR2: SGDLS, YYNGEE. Filled out from reference TRBV9 and TRBJ2-2, the complete variable domain reads DSGVTQTPKHLITATGQRVTLRCSPRSGDLSVYWYQQSLDQGLQFLIQYYNGEERAKGNILERFSAQQFPDLHSELNLSSLELGDSALYFCASSGRQYAGELFFGEGSRLTVL.